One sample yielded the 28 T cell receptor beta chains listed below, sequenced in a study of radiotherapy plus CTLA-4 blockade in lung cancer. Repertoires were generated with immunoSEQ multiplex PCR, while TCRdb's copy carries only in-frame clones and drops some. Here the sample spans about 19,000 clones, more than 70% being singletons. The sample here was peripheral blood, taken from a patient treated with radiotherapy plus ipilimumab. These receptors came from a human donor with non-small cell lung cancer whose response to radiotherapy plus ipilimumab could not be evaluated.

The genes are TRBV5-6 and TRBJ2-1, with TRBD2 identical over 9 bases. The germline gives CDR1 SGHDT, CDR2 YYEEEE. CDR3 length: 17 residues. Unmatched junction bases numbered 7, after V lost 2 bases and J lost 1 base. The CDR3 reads CASSFGGGARSYNEQFF. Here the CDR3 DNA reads TGTGCCAGCAGCTTCGGCGGGGGGGCGCGGTCCTACAATGAGCAGTTCTTC.

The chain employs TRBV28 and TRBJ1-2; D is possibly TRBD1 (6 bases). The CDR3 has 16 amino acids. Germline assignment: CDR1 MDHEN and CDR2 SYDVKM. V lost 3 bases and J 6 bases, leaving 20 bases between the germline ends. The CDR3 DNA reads TGTGCCAGCAGTTTGTACACTCTCGGGCAGGGGAATGGCTACACCTTC. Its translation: CASSLYTLGQGNGYTF.

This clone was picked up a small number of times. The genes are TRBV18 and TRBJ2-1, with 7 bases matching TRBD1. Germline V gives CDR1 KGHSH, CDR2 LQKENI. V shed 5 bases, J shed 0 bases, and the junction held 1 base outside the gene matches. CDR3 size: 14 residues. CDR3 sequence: CASSGQASYNEQFF. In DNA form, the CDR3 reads TGTGCCAGCTCAGGACAGGCCTCCTACAATGAGCAGTTCTTC.

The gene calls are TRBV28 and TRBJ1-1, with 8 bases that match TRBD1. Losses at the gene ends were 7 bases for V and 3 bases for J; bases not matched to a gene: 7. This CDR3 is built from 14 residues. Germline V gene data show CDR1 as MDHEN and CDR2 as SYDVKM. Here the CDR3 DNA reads TGTGCCAGCACCCAGGACAGGGAGTACACTGAAGCTTTCTTT. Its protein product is CASTQDREYTEAFF.

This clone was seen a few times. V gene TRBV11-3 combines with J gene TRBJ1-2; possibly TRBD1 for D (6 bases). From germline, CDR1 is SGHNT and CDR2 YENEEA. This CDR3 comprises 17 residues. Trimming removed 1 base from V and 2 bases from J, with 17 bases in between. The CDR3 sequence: CASSLGPGGQLNYGYTF. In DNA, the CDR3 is TGTGCCAGCAGCTTAGGTCCGGGGGGACAACTAAACTATGGCTACACCTTC.

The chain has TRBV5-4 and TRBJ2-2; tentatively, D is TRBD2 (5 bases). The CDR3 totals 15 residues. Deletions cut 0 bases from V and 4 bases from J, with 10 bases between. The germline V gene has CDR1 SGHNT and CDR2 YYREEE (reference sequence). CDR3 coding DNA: TGTGCCAGCAGCTTGGCGGGGAGTGGCACCGGGGAGCTGTTTTTT. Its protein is CASSLAGSGTGELFF.

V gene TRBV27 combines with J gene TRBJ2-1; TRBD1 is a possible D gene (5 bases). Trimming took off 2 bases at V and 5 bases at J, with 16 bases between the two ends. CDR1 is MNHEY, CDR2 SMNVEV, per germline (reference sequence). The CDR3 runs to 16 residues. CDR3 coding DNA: TGTGCCAGCAGTTTAGCCCCATTTGGGGCTAACAATGAGCAGTTCTTC. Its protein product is CASSLAPFGANNEQFF.

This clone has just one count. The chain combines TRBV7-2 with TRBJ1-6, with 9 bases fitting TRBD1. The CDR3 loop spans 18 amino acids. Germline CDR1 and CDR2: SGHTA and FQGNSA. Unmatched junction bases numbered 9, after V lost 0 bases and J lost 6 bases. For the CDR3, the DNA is TGTGCCAGCAGCTTAGCCCCTTACAGGGGGCGCGGTAATTCACCCCTCCACTTT. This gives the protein CASSLAPYRGRGNSPLHF.

CDR3 coding DNA: TGTGCCAGCAGTTTTACAGGGGGCTACGGCTACACCTTC. Encoded protein: CASSFTGGYGYTF. The V call is TRBV27, the J call TRBJ1-2, with TRBD1 identical over 9 bases. Germline V gene lookup returns CDR1 MNHEY and CDR2 SMNVEV (reference sequence). The CDR3 sequence is 13 residues long. V trimming: 3 bases; J trimming: 8 bases; junction bases outside the gene matches: 4.

DNA for the CDR3: TGTGCCAGCACCCCGGGCGGGAGGAACTATGGCTACACCTTC. Protein product: CASTPGGRNYGYTF. The rearrangement uses TRBV2 and TRBJ1-2; D remains unclear. The germline V gene has CDR1 SNHLY and CDR2 FYNNEI. This CDR3 is built from 14 residues. V shed 7 bases and J shed 2 bases, with 14 bases lying between them. Looking up the rest from reference TRBV2 and TRBJ1-2 gives the full variable domain: EPEVTQTPSHQVTQMGQEVILRCVPISNHLYFYWYRQILGQKVEFLVSFYNNEISEKSEIFDDQFSVERPDGSNFTLKIRSTKLEDSAMYFCASTPGGRNYGYTFGSGTRLTVV.

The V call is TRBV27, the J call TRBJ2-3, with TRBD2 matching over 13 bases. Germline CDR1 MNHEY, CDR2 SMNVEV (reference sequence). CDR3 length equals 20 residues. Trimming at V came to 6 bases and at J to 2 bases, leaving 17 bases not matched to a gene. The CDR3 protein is CASRPLPGLAGYPDTDTQYF. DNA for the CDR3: TGTGCCAGCAGACCACTACCGGGACTAGCGGGATACCCAGACACAGATACGCAGTATTTT.

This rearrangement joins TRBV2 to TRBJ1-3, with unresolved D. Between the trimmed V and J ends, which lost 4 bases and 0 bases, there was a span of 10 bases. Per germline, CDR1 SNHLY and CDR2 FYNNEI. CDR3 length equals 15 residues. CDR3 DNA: TGTGCCAGCAGTGCCCCAGTGTTCTCTGGAAACACCATATATTTT. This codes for CASSAPVFSGNTIYF.

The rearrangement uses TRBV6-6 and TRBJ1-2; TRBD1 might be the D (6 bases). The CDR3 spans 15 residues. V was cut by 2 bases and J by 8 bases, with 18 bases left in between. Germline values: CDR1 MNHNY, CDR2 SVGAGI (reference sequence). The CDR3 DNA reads TGTGCCAGCAGTTACCCGATGCCAGGGGTGGAAGGCTACACCTTC. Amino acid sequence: CASSYPMPGVEGYTF.

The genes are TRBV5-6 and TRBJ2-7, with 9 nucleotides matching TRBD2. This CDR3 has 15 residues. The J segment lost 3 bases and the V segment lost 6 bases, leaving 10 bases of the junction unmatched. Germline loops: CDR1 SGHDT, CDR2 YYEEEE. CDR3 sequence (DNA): TGTGCCAGCATGGGTCGGCTAGCGGGATTCTACGAGCAGTACTTC. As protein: CASMGRLAGFYEQYF.

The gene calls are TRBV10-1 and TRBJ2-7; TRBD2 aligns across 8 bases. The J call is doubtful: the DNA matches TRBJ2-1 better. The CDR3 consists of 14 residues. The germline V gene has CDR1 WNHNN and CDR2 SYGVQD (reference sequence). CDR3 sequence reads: CASSPSGGNNEQFF. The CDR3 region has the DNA TGCGCCAGCAGTCCAAGCGGGGGAAACAATGAGCAGTTCTTC.

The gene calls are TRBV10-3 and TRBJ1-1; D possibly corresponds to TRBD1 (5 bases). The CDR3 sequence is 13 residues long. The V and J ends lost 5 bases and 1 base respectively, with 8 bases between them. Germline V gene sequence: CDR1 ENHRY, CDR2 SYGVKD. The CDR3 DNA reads TGTGCCATCAGTTCCCAGGGGAACACTGAAGCTTTCTTT. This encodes CAISSQGNTEAFF.

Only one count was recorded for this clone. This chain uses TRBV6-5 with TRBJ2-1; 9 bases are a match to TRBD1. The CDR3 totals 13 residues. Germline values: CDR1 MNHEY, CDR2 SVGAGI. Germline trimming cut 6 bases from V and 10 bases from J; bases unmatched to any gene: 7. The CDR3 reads CASRLPGTGEQFF. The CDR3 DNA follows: TGTGCCAGCAGACTACCGGGGACAGGGGAGCAGTTCTTC.

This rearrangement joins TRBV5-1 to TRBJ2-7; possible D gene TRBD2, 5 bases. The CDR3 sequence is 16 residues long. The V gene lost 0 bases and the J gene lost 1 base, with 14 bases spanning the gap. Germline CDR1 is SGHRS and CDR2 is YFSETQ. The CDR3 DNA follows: TGCGCCAGCAGCTTGGCCGGCGGGCTCTCGTCCTACGAGCAGTACTTC. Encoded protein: CASSLAGGLSSYEQYF. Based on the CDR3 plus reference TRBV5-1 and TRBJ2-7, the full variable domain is KAGVTQTPRYLIKTRGQQVTLSCSPISGHRSVSWYQQTPGQGLQFLFEYFSETQRNKGNFPGRFSGRQFSNSRSEMNVSTLELGDSALYLCASSLAGGLSSYEQYFGPGTRLTVT.

CDR3 sequence: CASSGTGFGTSGGYNEQFF. CDR3 DNA: TGTGCCAGCAGTGGGACGGGTTTTGGGACTAGCGGGGGCTACAATGAGCAGTTCTTC. The rearrangement links TRBV7-6 to TRBJ2-1; 14 nucleotides agree with TRBD2. The CDR3 consists of 19 residues. J was trimmed by 3 bases and V by 6 bases; bases with no gene match: 13. Per the germline V gene, CDR1 is SGHVS and CDR2 is FNYEAQ. Full variable domain (outside the CDR3, taken from reference TRBV7-6 and TRBJ2-1): GAGVSQSPRYKVTKRGQDVALRCDPISGHVSLYWYRQALGQGPEFLTYFNYEAQQDKSGLPNDRFSAERPEGSISTLTIQRTEQRDSAMYRCASSGTGFGTSGGYNEQFFGPGTRLTVL.

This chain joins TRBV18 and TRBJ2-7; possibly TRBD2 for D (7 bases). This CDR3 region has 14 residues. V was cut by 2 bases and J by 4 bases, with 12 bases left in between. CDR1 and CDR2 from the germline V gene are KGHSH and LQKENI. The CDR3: CASSPGGAIYEQYF. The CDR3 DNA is TGTGCCAGCTCACCAGGGGGGGCGATATACGAGCAGTACTTC.

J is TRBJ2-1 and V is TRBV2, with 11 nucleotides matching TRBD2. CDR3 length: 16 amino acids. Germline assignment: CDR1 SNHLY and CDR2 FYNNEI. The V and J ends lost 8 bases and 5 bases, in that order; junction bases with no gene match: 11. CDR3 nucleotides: TGTGCCAGCTGGCGGTGGGGGACTAGCGGTCACAATGAGCAGTTCTTC. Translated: CASWRWGTSGHNEQFF.

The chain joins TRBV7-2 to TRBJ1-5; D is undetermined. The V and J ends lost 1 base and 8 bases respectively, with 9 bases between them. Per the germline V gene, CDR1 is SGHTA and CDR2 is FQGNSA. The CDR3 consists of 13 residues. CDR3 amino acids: CASSLVWREPQHF. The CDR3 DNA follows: TGTGCCAGCAGCTTAGTGTGGAGGGAGCCCCAGCATTTT.

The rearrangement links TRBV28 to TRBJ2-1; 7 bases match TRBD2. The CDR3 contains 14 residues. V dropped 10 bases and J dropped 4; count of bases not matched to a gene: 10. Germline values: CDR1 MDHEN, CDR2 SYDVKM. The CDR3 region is CATLNGGIYNEQFF. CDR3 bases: TGTGCCACCTTAAACGGGGGGATTTACAATGAGCAGTTCTTC. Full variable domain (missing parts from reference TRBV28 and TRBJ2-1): DVKVTQSSRYLVKRTGEKVFLECVQDMDHENMFWYRQDPGLGLRLIYFSYDVKMKEKGDIPEGYSVSREKKERFSLILESASTNQTSMYLCATLNGGIYNEQFFGPGTRLTVL.

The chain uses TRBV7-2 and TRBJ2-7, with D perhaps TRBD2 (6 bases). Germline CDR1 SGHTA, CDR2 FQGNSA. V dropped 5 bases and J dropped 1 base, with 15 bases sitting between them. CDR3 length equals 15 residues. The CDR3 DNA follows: TGTGCCAGCAGCGCGGGGATGAGGAGATCCTACGAGCAGTACTTC. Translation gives CASSAGMRRSYEQYF.

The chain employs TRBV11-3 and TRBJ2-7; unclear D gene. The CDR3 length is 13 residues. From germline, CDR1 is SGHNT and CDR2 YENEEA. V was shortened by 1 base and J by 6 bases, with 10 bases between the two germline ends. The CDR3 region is CASSLGVEAEQYF. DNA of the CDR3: TGTGCCAGCAGCTTAGGGGTAGAGGCCGAGCAGTACTTC.

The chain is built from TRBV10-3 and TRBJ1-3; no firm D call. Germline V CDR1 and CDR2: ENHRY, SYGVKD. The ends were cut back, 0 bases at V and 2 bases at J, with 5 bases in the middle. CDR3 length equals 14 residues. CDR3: CAISESGTGNTIYF. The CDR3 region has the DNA TGTGCCATCAGTGAGTCTGGCACTGGAAACACCATATATTTT.

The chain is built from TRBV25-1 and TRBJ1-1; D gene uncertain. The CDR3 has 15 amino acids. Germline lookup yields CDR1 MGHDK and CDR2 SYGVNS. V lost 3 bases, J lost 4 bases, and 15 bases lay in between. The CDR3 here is CASSDSGPSGTEAFF. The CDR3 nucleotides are TGTGCCAGCAGTGACTCTGGTCCGTCGGGCACTGAAGCTTTCTTT. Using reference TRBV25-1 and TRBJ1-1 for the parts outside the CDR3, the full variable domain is EADIYQTPRYLVIGTGKKITLECSQTMGHDKMYWYQQDPGMELHLIHYSYGVNSTEKGDLSSESTVSRIRTEHFPLTLESARPSHTSQYLCASSDSGPSGTEAFFGQGTRLTVV.

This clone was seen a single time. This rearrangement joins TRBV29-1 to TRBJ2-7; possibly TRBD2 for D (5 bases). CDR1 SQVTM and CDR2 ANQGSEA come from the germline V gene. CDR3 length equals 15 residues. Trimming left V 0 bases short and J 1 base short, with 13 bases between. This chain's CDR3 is CSVEEWEKESYEQYF. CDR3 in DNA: TGCAGCGTTGAAGAATGGGAGAAAGAATCCTACGAGCAGTACTTC.